A selection of T cell receptor beta chains follows, all from one sample in a study of T cells after yellow fever vaccination. From the 5' RACE reads, TCRdb called clonotypes with MiXCR, one entry per CDR3 protein. The table has approximately 250,000 distinct CDR3 sequences, around 3.5% seen once; the top ten hold under 20%. The specimen was PBMCs, collected 15 days after the yellow fever booster vaccination. These receptors were collected from a man younger than 35 who received the YFV17D yellow fever vaccine. The CDR3 runs from the conserved cysteine through the conserved F or W. Fields, in order: D gene, J gene, clone size, CDR3 length, V gene, CDR3 DNA, CDR3 protein. A D gene is named only where the DNA matches it firmly. Clone size, where shown, is once, few, many, or a class for clones that have expanded.

.	TRBJ2-2	many	15	TRBV7-9	TGTGCCAGCAGCTTAGCGGGGACGAACACCGGGGAGCTGTTTTTT	CASSLAGTNTGELFF
TRBD1	TRBJ1-5	few	16	TRBV4-1	TGCGCCAGCAGCCAGGGACAGACCTATAGCAATCAGCCCCAGCATTTT	CASSQGQTYSNQPQHF
TRBD2	TRBJ2-5	.	17	TRBV5-1	TGCGCCAGCAGCTTGATTTCGGGGGGGGATATTGGAGAGACCCAGTACTTC	CASSLISGGDIGETQYF
TRBD1	TRBJ1-6	many	16	TRBV13	TGTGCCAGCAGCCCCCGCGGACAGGTCTATAATTCACCCCTCCACTTT	CASSPRGQVYNSPLHF
.	TRBJ1-5	many	13	TRBV12-3/TRBV12-4	TGTGCCAGCATATGGGGACGGGGTCAGCCCCAGCATTTT	CASIWGRGQPQHF
.	TRBJ2-6	.	16	TRBV6-1	TGTGCCAGCAGTGAGGGCCCCGTAGCGGGGGCCAACGTCCTGACTTTC	CASSEGPVAGANVLTF
.	TRBJ2-2	many	13	TRBV6-5	TGTGCCAGCACCCAGCACCGGGCCGGGGAGCTGTTTTTT	CASTQHRAGELFF
.	TRBJ2-3	many	14	TRBV5-1	TGCGCCACCAGACCCCAGGGACGCACAGATACGCAGTATTTT	CATRPQGRTDTQYF
.	TRBJ1-5	many	14	TRBV2	TGTGCCAGCAGTGCGGCCTGGGGCAATCAGCCCCAGCATTTT	CASSAAWGNQPQHF
TRBD1	TRBJ2-1	many	15	TRBV3-1	TGTGCCAGCAGCCAAGATGGACAGGGCTACAATGAGCAGTTCTTC	CASSQDGQGYNEQFF
TRBD1	TRBJ2-3	many	14	TRBV28	TGTGCCAGCGCTCCAGGGGGTCGGGCAGATACGCAGTATTTT	CASAPGGRADTQYF
TRBD2	TRBJ2-3	many	15	TRBV5-1	TGCGCCAGCAGCGCAGCGGGGGCCCTCACAGATACGCAGTATTTT	CASSAAGALTDTQYF
.	TRBJ2-7	many	12	TRBV7-9	TGTGCCAGCAGCGAAACAGGGTCCGAGCAGTACTTC	CASSETGSEQYF